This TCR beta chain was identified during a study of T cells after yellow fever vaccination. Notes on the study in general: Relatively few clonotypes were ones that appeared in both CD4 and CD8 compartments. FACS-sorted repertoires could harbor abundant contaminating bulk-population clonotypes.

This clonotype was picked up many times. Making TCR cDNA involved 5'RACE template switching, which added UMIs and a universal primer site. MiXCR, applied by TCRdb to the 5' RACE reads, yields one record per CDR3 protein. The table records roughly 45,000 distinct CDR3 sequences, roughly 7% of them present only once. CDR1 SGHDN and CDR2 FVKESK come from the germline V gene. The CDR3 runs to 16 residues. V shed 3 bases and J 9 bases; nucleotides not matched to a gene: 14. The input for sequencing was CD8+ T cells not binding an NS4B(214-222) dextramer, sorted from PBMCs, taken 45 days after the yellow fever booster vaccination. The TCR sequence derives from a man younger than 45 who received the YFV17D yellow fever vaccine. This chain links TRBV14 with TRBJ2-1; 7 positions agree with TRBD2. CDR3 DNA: TGTGCCAGCAGCCAGGCTGCGGGAGTGGTCTTAGGTGAGCAGTTCTTC. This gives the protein CASSQAAGVVLGEQFF.